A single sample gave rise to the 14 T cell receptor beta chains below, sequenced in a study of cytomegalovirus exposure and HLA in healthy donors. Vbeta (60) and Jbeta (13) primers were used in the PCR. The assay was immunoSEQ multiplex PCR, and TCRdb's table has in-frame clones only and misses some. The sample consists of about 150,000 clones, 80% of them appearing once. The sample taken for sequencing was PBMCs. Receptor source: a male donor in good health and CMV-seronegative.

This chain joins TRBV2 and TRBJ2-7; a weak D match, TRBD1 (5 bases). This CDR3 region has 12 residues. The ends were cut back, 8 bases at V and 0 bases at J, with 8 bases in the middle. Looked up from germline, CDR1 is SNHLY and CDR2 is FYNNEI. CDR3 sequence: CASYRSSYEQYF. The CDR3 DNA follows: TGTGCCAGCTACAGGAGCTCCTACGAGCAGTACTTC.

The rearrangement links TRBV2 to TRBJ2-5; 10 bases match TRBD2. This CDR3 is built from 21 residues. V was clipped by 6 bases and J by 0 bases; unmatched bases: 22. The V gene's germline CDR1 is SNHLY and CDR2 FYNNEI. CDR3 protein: CASSPPPRKERGGLYQETQYF. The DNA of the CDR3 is TGTGCCAGCAGCCCGCCTCCTCGTAAGGAGCGGGGGGGCTTGTACCAAGAGACCCAGTACTTC.

CDR3 bases: TGTGCCAGCAGCGTAGACAGGGTTAATTCACCCCTCCACTTT. This encodes CASSVDRVNSPLHF. The chain recombines TRBV9 with TRBJ1-6, with D maybe TRBD1 (6 bases). The germline CDR1 and CDR2 sequences are SGDLS and YYNGEE. V lost 0 bases and J 6 bases, leaving 7 bases between the germline ends. This CDR3 has 14 amino acids.

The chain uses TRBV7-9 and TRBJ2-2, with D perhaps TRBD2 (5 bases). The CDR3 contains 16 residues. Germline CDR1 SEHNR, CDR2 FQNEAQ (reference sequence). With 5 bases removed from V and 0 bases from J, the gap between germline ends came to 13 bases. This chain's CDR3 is CASSPWGAANTGELFF. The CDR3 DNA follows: TGTGCCAGCAGCCCCTGGGGAGCGGCGAACACCGGGGAGCTGTTTTTT.

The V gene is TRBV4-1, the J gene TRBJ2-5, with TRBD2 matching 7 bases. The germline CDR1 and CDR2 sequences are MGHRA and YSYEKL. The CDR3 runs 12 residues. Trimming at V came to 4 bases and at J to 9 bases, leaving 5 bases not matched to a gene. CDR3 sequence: CASSLPGRAQYF. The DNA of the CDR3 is TGCGCCAGCAGCCTGCCGGGGAGGGCCCAGTACTTC.

CDR3 residues: CASSPPWTGEAFF. For the CDR3, the DNA is TGTGCCAGCTCACCACCGTGGACAGGTGAAGCTTTCTTT. V and J are TRBV18 and TRBJ1-1, with 7 bases fitting TRBD1. CDR3 length: 13 amino acids. Germline CDR1 is KGHSH and CDR2 is LQKENI. The V gene end was trimmed by 0 bases and the J gene end by 7 bases; junction bases not matched to a gene: 2.

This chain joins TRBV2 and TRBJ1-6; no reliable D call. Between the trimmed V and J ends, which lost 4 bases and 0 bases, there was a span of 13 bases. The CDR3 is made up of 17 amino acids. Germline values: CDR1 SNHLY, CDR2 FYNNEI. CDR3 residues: CASSGVQASSYNSPLHF. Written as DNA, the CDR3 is TGTGCCAGCAGTGGCGTGCAGGCGAGCTCCTATAATTCACCCCTCCACTTT.

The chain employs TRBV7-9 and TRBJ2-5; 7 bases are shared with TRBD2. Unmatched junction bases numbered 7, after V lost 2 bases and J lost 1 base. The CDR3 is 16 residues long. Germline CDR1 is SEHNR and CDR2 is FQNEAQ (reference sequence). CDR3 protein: CASSLIGGGVQETQYF. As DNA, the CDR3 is TGTGCCAGCAGCTTAATAGGCGGGGGAGTCCAAGAGACCCAGTACTTC.

The CDR3 DNA reads TGTGCCAGCAGCTCCCCTCGCGGGAGCTCCTATAATTCACCCCTCCACTTT. Its translation: CASSSPRGSSYNSPLHF. The V gene is TRBV7-9, the J gene TRBJ1-6, with unresolved D. V lost 4 bases and J lost 0, with 13 bases in between. The CDR3 covers 17 residues. Per germline, CDR1 SEHNR and CDR2 FQNEAQ (reference sequence).

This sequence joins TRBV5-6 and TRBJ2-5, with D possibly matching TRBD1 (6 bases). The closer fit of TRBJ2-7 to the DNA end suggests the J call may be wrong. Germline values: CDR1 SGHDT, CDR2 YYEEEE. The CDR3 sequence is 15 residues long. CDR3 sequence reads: CASSLYRAFTYEQYF. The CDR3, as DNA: TGTGCCAGCAGCTTGTACAGGGCCTTCACCTACGAGCAGTACTTC.

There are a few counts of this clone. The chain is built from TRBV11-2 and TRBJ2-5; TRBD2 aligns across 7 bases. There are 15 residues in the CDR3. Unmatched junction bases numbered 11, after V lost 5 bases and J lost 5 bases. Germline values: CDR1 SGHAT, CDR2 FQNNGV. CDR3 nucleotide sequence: TGTGCCAGCAGCACTGGACTAGGAGGAGTGGAGACCCAGTACTTC. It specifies CASSTGLGGVETQYF.

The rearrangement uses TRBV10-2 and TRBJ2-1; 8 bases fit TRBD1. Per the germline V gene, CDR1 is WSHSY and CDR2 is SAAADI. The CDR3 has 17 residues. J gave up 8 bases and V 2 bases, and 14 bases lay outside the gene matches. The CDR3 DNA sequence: TGCGCCAGCAGTGAGGAAGTTAGGTCAGGGGGCCGGGATGAGCAGTTCTTC. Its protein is CASSEEVRSGGRDEQFF.

CDR3 nucleotide sequence: TGTGCCAGCAGTTACGGCATGCGGGATACGCAGTATTTT. Translated, it gives CASSYGMRDTQYF. The chain uses TRBV6-5 and TRBJ2-3; D gene unclear. CDR3 length: 13 amino acids. V was clipped by 2 bases and J by 6 bases, with 9 bases between them. Per germline, CDR1 MNHEY and CDR2 SVGAGI.

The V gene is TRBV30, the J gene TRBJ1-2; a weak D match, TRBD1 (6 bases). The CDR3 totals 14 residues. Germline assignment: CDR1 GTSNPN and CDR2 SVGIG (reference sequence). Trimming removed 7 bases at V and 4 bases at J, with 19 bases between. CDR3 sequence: CASTNGGLPYGYTF. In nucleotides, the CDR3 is TGTGCCTCCACCAACGGGGGGCTCCCCTATGGCTACACCTTC.